Given below is one T cell receptor (beta chain) in context. The study drew participants aged about 18 to 95 years from 20 to 30 US areas. This entry is derived from a study of blood T cell repertoires in COVID-19. The wider study: Some COVID-19 samples were acute and others convalescent; all came from the United States, Italy and Spain. T cells, B-cell-depleted T cells, or PBMCs supplied cDNA or gDNA.

The CDR3 has 16 amino acids. Trimming took 0 bases from V and 1 from J; bases not matched to a gene: 1. Germline loops: CDR1 KGHSH, CDR2 LQKENI. The assay was immunoSEQ multiplex PCR, and TCRdb's table has in-frame clones only and misses some. The sample comprises around 130,000 clones, around four fifths of which are singletons, and roughly 2.2% rests with the top ten. The source is a man between 35 and 55 years old with acute COVID-19. The chain carries TRBV18 and TRBJ2-3, with 10 bases fitting TRBD2. The sequenced sample was PBMCs or T cells enriched from blood (not recorded which). CDR3 region: CASSPPGTSGTDTQYF. The CDR3 bases are TGTGCCAGCTCACCACCGGGGACTAGCGGCACAGATACGCAGTATTTT.